The 2 T cell receptor beta chains presented below share a single source sample, sequenced in a study of cytomegalovirus exposure and HLA in healthy donors. PCR was performed using 60 Vbeta and 13 Jbeta primers. Only in-frame clones appear in the TCRdb table, and some are missing; sequencing was by immunoSEQ multiplex PCR. The table has some 200,000 clones, about 80% seen once. The specimen sequenced was PBMCs. These receptors originate from a middle-aged man in good health and CMV-seronegative.

The chain carries TRBV9 and TRBJ1-2; D uncertain. This CDR3 is 15 amino acids long. The ends were cut back, 3 bases at V and 8 bases at J, with 20 bases in the middle. Germline assignment: CDR1 SGDLS and CDR2 YYNGEE. The CDR3 is CASSGEAGWMRGYTF. The CDR3, as DNA: TGTGCCAGCAGCGGGGAGGCGGGCTGGATGAGAGGCTACACCTTC.

This chain joins TRBV19 and TRBJ1-1, with D possibly TRBD1 on 5 matching bases. CDR3 length equals 14 residues. Trimming removed 5 bases from V and 1 base from J, with 11 bases in between. The germline gives CDR1 LNHDA, CDR2 SQIVND (reference sequence). CDR3 sequence (DNA): TGTGCCAGTAGTCTTGGGGGGGGGAACACTGAAGCTTTCTTT. As protein: CASSLGGGNTEAFF.